Presented here are 29 T cell receptor beta chains from one specimen sequenced in a study of blood T cell repertoires in COVID-19. TCRdb keeps only in-frame clones here, not all; method: immunoSEQ multiplex PCR. The data contain over 150,000 clones, 84% of them seen just once; the ten biggest clones take up around 7%. Sequenced input: PBMCs or T cells enriched from blood (not recorded which). Receptors were obtained from a man aged 35 to 55 who had recovered from COVID-19.

The V call is TRBV5-8, the J call TRBJ1-2; TRBD1 agrees at 9 bases. V gave up 3 bases and J gave up 3 bases; unmatched junction bases: 15. The CDR3 is made up of 18 amino acids. The germline gives CDR1 SGHTS, CDR2 YDEGEE. The chain's CDR3 is CASSYTGTGYIGHYGYTF. For the CDR3, the DNA is TGTGCCAGCAGCTACACCGGGACAGGGTATATTGGGCACTATGGCTACACCTTC.

The chain links TRBV30 to TRBJ1-1, with D unresolved. Trimming removed 4 bases at V and 5 bases at J, with 14 bases between. CDR1 is GTSNPN and CDR2 is SVGIG in the germline V gene (reference sequence). This CDR3 has 13 amino acids. The CDR3 bases are TGTGCCTGGACCCGAATCCACTGGACTGAAGCTTTCTTT. Its protein product is CAWTRIHWTEAFF.

As regards this clone: The sample carries other DNA sequences with the same CDR3. The CDR3 coding sequence is TGTGCCAGCAGTTACGGAGCGAACACCGGGGAGCTGTTTTTT. Protein product: CASSYGANTGELFF. This rearrangement joins TRBV6-2 or TRBV6-3 to TRBJ2-2, with D uncertain. The CDR3 consists of 14 residues. Germline V CDR1 and CDR2: MNHEY, SVGEGT. The germline V and J ends were trimmed by 2 bases and 0 bases, with 4 bases remaining between them.

The chain employs TRBV5-6 and TRBJ2-3; D may be TRBD2 (5 bases). V lost 4 bases and J 2 bases, leaving 20 bases between the germline ends. From germline, CDR1 is SGHDT and CDR2 YYEEEE. The CDR3 covers 17 residues. Here the CDR3 reads CASSPPTKLSITDTQYF. CDR3 nucleotide sequence: TGTGCCAGCAGCCCCCCGACTAAACTATCAATCACAGATACGCAGTATTTT.

The rearrangement uses TRBV30 and TRBJ2-7; TRBD1 agrees at 10 bases. V lost 4 bases and J lost 4; bases outside the gene matches: 7. The CDR3 runs to 14 residues. Germline-derived CDR1 and CDR2 are GTSNPN and SVGIG (reference sequence). CDR3 region: CAWNSGQGIYEQYF. In DNA form, the CDR3 reads TGTGCCTGGAATTCGGGACAGGGGATTTACGAGCAGTACTTC.

CDR3 coding DNA: TGTGCCAGCAGCCTTCACGGGGCTAATGAAAAACTGTTTTTT. Translating it yields CASSLHGANEKLFF. The rearrangement links TRBV11-2 to TRBJ1-4; D remains unclear. The length of the CDR3 is 14 residues. Germline lookup yields CDR1 SGHAT and CDR2 FQNNGV. With 5 bases removed from V and 3 bases from J, the gap between germline ends came to 10 bases.

This chain links TRBV14 with TRBJ2-7; D is possibly TRBD2 (7 bases). The CDR3 has 13 amino acids. Trimming removed 4 bases at V and 6 bases at J, with 13 bases between. Germline-derived CDR1 and CDR2 are SGHDN and FVKESK. Written as DNA, the CDR3 is TGTGCCAGCAGCCTCGTGGCGGGGGCCGAGCAGTACTTC. This codes for CASSLVAGAEQYF. The variable domain in full, completed from reference TRBV14 and TRBJ2-7, reads EAGVTQFPSHSVIEKGQTVTLRCDPISGHDNLYWYRRVMGKEIKFLLHFVKESKQDESGMPNNRFLAERTGGTYSTLKVQPAELEDSGVYFCASSLVAGAEQYFGPGTRLTVT.

This clone was counted between two and nine times. The chain has TRBV6-2 or TRBV6-3 and TRBJ1-2; the match to TRBD1 covers 7 bases. The CDR3 is made up of 12 amino acids. The J segment lost 12 bases and the V segment lost 6 bases, leaving 10 bases of the junction unmatched. Germline V gives CDR1 MNHEY, CDR2 SVGEGT. The CDR3, as DNA: TGTGCCAGCAGCATGGGACAGCGGAAAGACACCTTC. It yields the protein CASSMGQRKDTF.

In nucleotides, the CDR3 is TGCGCCAGCAGCCAACCGCTGCGGGACAGGGCGCGGGGCTACACCTTC. Amino acid sequence: CASSQPLRDRARGYTF. The V and J genes are TRBV4-1 and TRBJ1-2, with 9 positions matching TRBD1. CDR3 length: 16 amino acids. V trimming: 2 bases; J trimming: 8 bases; junction bases outside the gene matches: 12. Per the germline V gene, CDR1 is MGHRA and CDR2 is YSYEKL.

The chain uses TRBV6-1 and TRBJ1-3; D is possibly TRBD1 (5 bases). Germline lookup yields CDR1 MNHNS and CDR2 SASEGT. V was trimmed by 2 bases and J by 3 bases, leaving 17 bases between them. This CDR3 is 17 amino acids long. Here the CDR3 DNA reads TGTGCCAGCAGTGAAAGAGAGTCGATCAGGGTTGGAAACACCATATATTTT. Translation: CASSERESIRVGNTIYF.

This chain joins TRBV28 and TRBJ1-5; D remains ambiguous. CDR1 and CDR2 (germline): MDHEN, SYDVKM. Trimming shortened V by 3 bases and J by 6 bases, and 6 bases separated the two germline ends. This CDR3 spans 12 amino acids. CDR3 region: CASSFTSQPQHF. The CDR3 nucleotides are TGTGCCAGCAGTTTTACCAGTCAGCCCCAGCATTTT.

The chain has TRBV27 and TRBJ2-3, with TRBD2 matching over 8 bases. Germline V CDR1 and CDR2: MNHEY, SMNVEV (reference sequence). Trimming cost V 1 base and J 1 base; bases outside gene matches: 7. The CDR3 is 17 residues long. The CDR3 nucleotides read TGTGCCAGCAGTTTATGGGCTAGCGGGCCAGGCACAGATACGCAGTATTTT. Translated, it gives CASSLWASGPGTDTQYF.

The CDR3 region is CASSLIGVTTYEQYF. The CDR3 DNA reads as TGTGCCAGCAGCTTAATCGGAGTAACCACCTACGAGCAGTACTTC. This rearrangement joins TRBV7-3 to TRBJ2-7; D not certain. CDR3 length equals 15 residues. Germline CDR1 is SGHTA and CDR2 is FQGTGA. The V end lost 1 base, the J end lost 2 bases, and 12 bases lay between the germline ends.

The chain employs TRBV7-2 and TRBJ2-5, with 8 bases identical to TRBD2. The V segment lost 0 bases and the J segment 1 base; nucleotides outside the gene matches: 10. Germline V gene sequence: CDR1 SGHTA, CDR2 FQGNSA. The CDR3 is 18 residues long. The CDR3: CASSLAATSGGGQETQYF. In nucleotides, the CDR3 is TGTGCCAGCAGCTTAGCGGCTACTAGCGGTGGAGGCCAAGAGACCCAGTACTTC.

The chain carries TRBV7-2 and TRBJ2-2; TRBD2 agrees at 9 bases. Trimming removed 5 bases from V and 4 bases from J; junction bases left unmatched: 14. This CDR3 region has 18 residues. From germline, CDR1 is SGHTA and CDR2 FQGNSA. DNA of the CDR3: TGTGCCAGCAGCACGGAAGCCGCAGCGGGGGGCCCCACCGGGGAGCTGTTTTTT. It encodes CASSTEAAAGGPTGELFF.

This chain joins TRBV9 and TRBJ1-4, with TRBD1 identical over 7 bases. Germline V CDR1 and CDR2: SGDLS, YYNGEE. The CDR3 consists of 15 residues. After removal of 3 bases from V and 4 bases from J, the junction contained 6 bases not matched to a gene. In nucleotides, the CDR3 is TGTGCCAGCAGCGCCCGGGACAGACTTAATGAAAAACTGTTTTTT. Its protein product is CASSARDRLNEKLFF.

The chain links TRBV6-1 to TRBJ1-5; D remains unclear. V lost 1 base to trimming and J lost 2 bases, with 6 bases between them. The CDR3 runs 14 residues. Germline CDR1 is MNHNS and CDR2 is SASEGT. The CDR3 DNA reads as TGTGCCAGCAGTGAAGGGGCCGGCAATCAGCCCCAGCATTTT. This translates into CASSEGAGNQPQHF.

This chain uses TRBV5-4 with TRBJ2-3, with 11 nucleotides matching TRBD2. V gave up 5 bases and J gave up 3 bases; unmatched junction bases: 2. Germline-derived CDR1 and CDR2 are SGHNT and YYREEE (reference sequence). The CDR3 extends over 14 amino acids. The CDR3: CASRLAGGTDTQYF. CDR3 DNA: TGTGCCAGCAGGTTAGCGGGGGGGACAGATACGCAGTATTTT.

The rearrangement uses TRBV5-4 and TRBJ1-6, with D unresolved. This CDR3 has 12 residues. Trimming cost V 4 bases and J 13 bases, with 12 bases left between them. The germline gives CDR1 SGHNT, CDR2 YYREEE (reference sequence). In nucleotides, the CDR3 is TGTGCCAGCAGCCTAGAAAGATCGCCCCTCCACTTT. Amino acids: CASSLERSPLHF.

The rearrangement joins TRBV24-1 to TRBJ1-2, with 10 bases that match TRBD1. CDR1 is KGHDR, CDR2 SFDVKD, per germline. Unmatched junction bases numbered 6, after V lost 5 bases and J lost 10 bases. This CDR3 spans 13 amino acids. The CDR3 bases are TGTGCCACCAGTGCATGGGGACAGGGGATCTACACCTTC. Its translation is CATSAWGQGIYTF.

The J gene is TRBJ2-2, the V gene TRBV30; D remains unclear. CDR1 GTSNPN and CDR2 SVGIG come from the germline V gene (reference sequence). Trimming shortened V by 3 bases and J by 5 bases, and 10 bases separated the two germline ends. This CDR3 contains 13 residues. Here the CDR3 DNA reads TGTGCCTGGAGGACTTTAGGAACCGGGGAGCTGTTTTTT. Its translation is CAWRTLGTGELFF.

The V gene is TRBV4-1, the J gene TRBJ2-7; tentative D call: TRBD1 (6 bases). Germline V gene lookup returns CDR1 MGHRA and CDR2 YSYEKL. The V end was cut by 4 bases, the J end by 4 bases, with 20 bases between. The CDR3 has 16 residues. The CDR3 sequence is CASSRIDRTARYEQYF. The CDR3 DNA reads TGCGCCAGCAGCCGGATAGACAGGACCGCAAGGTACGAGCAGTACTTC.

The chain is built from TRBV2 and TRBJ1-6; maybe TRBD1 (5 bases). CDR1 and CDR2 from the germline V gene are SNHLY and FYNNEI. The CDR3 length is 16 residues. Trimming cost V 1 base and J 7 bases, with 14 bases left between them. CDR3 protein: CASSEGGAGINSPLHF. As DNA, the CDR3 is TGTGCCAGCAGTGAAGGCGGGGCAGGGATCAATTCACCCCTCCACTTT.

V and J are TRBV25-1 and TRBJ2-1; 8 nucleotides line up with TRBD2. The germline V gene encodes CDR1 MGHDK and CDR2 SYGVNS. V lost 2 bases to trimming and J lost 12 bases; unmatched junction nucleotides: 6. This CDR3 region has 13 residues. CDR3 sequence reads: CASSEGPGLAQFF. CDR3 bases: TGTGCCAGCAGTGAAGGGCCCGGACTAGCGCAGTTCTTC. The full variable domain, rest sourced from reference TRBV25-1 and TRBJ2-1, is EADIYQTPRYLVIGTGKKITLECSQTMGHDKMYWYQQDPGMELHLIHYSYGVNSTEKGDLSSESTVSRIRTEHFPLTLESARPSHTSQYLCASSEGPGLAQFFGPGTRLTVL.

The rearrangement joins TRBV9 to TRBJ1-2; perhaps TRBD1 as D (6 bases). CDR1 SGDLS and CDR2 YYNGEE come from the germline V gene. This CDR3 contains 12 residues. In DNA form, the CDR3 reads TGTGCATCATCCGGGGGGGCACATGGCTACACCTTC. Protein product: CASSGGAHGYTF.

The V and J genes are TRBV28 and TRBJ1-1, with D uncertain. The CDR3 runs 13 residues. Trimming pared 7 bases from V and 6 bases from J, leaving 15 bases between. Germline values: CDR1 MDHEN, CDR2 SYDVKM. DNA of the CDR3: TGTGCCAGCACTAATACAGCGGCCTCTGAAGCTTTCTTT. The encoded protein is CASTNTAASEAFF.

This clone occurred once. The chain carries TRBV9 and TRBJ1-1; 9 positions agree with TRBD1. The CDR3 runs to 18 residues. Germline CDR1 is SGDLS and CDR2 is YYNGEE. V shed 0 bases and J 0 bases; nucleotides not matched to a gene: 9. The CDR3 DNA is TGTGCCAGCAGCGTAGACTACGGGACAGGGTATATGAACACTGAAGCTTTCTTT. It codes for CASSVDYGTGYMNTEAFF.

This chain links TRBV2 with TRBJ1-6; possible D gene TRBD1, 6 bases. CDR1 and CDR2 (germline): SNHLY, FYNNEI. Trimming removed 6 bases from V and 5 bases from J, with 11 bases in between. CDR3 size: 14 residues. In nucleotides, the CDR3 is TGTGCCAGCAGGCGGACAGTCAATAATTCACCCCTCCACTTT. Its protein is CASRRTVNNSPLHF.

As for this clone: The junction does not match germline at one end; this may be a read error. The rearrangement joins TRBV7-2 to TRBJ2-7, with 8 bases matching TRBD2. Germline-derived CDR1 and CDR2 are SGHTA and FQGNSA. There are 17 residues in the CDR3. CDR3 DNA: TGTGCCAGCAGGCTAACGGTCCCCCGGGGGGGCCCCTACAAGCAGTACTTC. This codes for CASRLTVPRGGPYKQYF.